One TCR beta chain is described in this entry. The CDR3 consists of 15 residues. Germline V lookup: CDR1 SGHRS, CDR2 YFSETQ. The ends were cut back, 6 bases at V and 3 bases at J, with 16 bases in the middle. Data came from immunoSEQ multiplex PCR; TCRdb stores just in-frame clones and leaves some out. The repertoire holds about 130,000 clones, with roughly 92% as singletons. Patients from Seattle were sampled longitudinally, starting during active infection. This entry comes from a study of blood T cell repertoires in COVID-19. About the research overall: Acute-phase and convalescent COVID-19 samples originated in the United States, Italy and Spain. Sources were T cells, B-cell-depleted T cells, or PBMCs; the material itself was cDNA or gDNA.

The V and J genes are TRBV5-1 and TRBJ2-1; perhaps TRBD2 as D (6 bases). Sequencing was performed on peripheral blood. This sequence originates from a man aged 45-65 years with COVID-19, enrolled during active disease. For the CDR3, the DNA is TGCGCCAGCAATACGGGGGAACTATTCTACAATGAGCAGTTCTTC. Protein sequence: CASNTGELFYNEQFF.